The clone carrying this TCR beta chain was counted between two and nine times. Germline loops: CDR1 MNHEY, CDR2 SVGAGI. Trimming at V came to 6 bases and at J to 0 bases, leaving 4 bases not matched to a gene. The CDR3 loop spans 14 amino acids. TCRdb re-analysed the RT-PCR reads in MiXCR, keeping a single row per CDR3 protein. The table has hundreds of thousands of distinct CDR3 sequences, more than 13% seen once. The material sequenced was memory CD4+ T cells from blood. V is TRBV6-5 and J is TRBJ1-1; TRBD1 matches 7 bases. This TCR came from a female donor in good health, serving as a healthy control. The CDR3 here is CASRKQGMNTEAFF. The CDR3 coding sequence is TGTGCCAGCAGGAAACAGGGGATGAACACTGAAGCTTTCTTT.